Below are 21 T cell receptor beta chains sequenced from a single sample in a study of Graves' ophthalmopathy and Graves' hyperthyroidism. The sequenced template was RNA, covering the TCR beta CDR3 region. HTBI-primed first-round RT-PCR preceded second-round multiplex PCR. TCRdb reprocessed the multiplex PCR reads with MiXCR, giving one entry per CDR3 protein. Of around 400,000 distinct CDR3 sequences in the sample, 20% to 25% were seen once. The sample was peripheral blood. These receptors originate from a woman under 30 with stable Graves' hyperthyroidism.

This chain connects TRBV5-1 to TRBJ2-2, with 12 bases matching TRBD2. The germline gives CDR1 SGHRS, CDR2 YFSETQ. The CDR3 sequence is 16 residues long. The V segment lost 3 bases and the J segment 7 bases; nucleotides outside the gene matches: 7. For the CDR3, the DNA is TGCGCCAGCAGCTCCGGACTAGCGGGATACAGCGGGGAGCTGTTTTTT. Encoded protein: CASSSGLAGYSGELFF.

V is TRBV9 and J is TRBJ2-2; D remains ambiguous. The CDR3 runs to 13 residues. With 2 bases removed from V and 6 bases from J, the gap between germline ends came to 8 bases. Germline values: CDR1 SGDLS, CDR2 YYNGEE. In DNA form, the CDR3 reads TGTGCCAGCAGCGTCCTTATGTCCGGGGAGCTGTTTTTT. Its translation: CASSVLMSGELFF.

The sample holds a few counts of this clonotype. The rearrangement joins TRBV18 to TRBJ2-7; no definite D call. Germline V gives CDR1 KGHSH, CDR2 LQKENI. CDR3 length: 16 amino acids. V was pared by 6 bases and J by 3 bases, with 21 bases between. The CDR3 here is CASSRPFGIALYEQYF. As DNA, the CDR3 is TGTGCCAGCTCCCGGCCTTTCGGAATAGCCCTCTACGAGCAGTACTTC.

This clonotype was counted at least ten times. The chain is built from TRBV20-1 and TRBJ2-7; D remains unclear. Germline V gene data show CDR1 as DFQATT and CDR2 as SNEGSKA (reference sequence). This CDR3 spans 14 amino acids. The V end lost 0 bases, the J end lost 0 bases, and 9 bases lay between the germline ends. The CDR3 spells CSARELGPSYEQYF. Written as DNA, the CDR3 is TGCAGTGCTAGAGAACTCGGGCCCTCCTACGAGCAGTACTTC.

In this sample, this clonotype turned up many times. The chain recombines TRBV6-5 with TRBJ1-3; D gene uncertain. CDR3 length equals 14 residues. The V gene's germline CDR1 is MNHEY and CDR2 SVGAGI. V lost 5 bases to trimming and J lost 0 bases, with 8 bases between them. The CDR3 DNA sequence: TGTGCCAGCAGTAGGGTCCGCTCTGGAAACACCATATATTTT. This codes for CASSRVRSGNTIYF.

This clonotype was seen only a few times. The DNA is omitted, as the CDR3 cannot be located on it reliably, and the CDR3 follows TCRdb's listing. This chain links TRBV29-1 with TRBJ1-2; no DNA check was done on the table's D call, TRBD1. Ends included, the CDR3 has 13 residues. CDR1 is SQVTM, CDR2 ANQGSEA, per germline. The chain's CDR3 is CSVGSGQYFGYTF.

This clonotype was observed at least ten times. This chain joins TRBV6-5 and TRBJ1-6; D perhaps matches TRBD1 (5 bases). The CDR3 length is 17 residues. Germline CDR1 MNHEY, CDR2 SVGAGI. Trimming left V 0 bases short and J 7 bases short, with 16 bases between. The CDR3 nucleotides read TGTGCCAGCAGTTACTCGGGGGGGAGGGTCGGGAATTCACCCCTCCACTTT. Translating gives CASSYSGGRVGNSPLHF.

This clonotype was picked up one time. In DNA, the CDR3 is TGTGCCAGCAGCTTACGGACAGGGGGCTACACCTTC. Translated: CASSLRTGGYTF. The chain has TRBV7-2 and TRBJ1-2; 8 bases match TRBD1. This CDR3 contains 12 residues. From germline, CDR1 is SGHTA and CDR2 FQGNSA. Trimming cost V 2 bases and J 8 bases; bases outside gene matches: 1.

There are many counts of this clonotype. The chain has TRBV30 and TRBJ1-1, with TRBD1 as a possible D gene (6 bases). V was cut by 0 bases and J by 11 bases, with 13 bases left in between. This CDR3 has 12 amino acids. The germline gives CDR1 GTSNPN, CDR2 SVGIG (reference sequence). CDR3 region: CAWSVAGGAAFF. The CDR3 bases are TGTGCCTGGAGTGTAGCGGGGGGCGCGGCTTTCTTT. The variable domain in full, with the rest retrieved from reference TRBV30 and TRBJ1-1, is SQTIHQWPATLVQPVGSPLSLECTVEGTSNPNLYWYRQAAGRGLQLLFYSVGIGQISSEVPQNLSASRPQDRQFILSSKKLLLSDSGFYLCAWSVAGGAAFFGQGTRLTVV.

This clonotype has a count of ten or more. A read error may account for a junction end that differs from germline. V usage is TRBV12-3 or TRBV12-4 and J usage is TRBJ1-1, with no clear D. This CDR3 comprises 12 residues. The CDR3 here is CASSPENTEASF. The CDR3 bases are TGTGCCAGCAGCCCAGAGAACACTGAAGCTTCCTTT.

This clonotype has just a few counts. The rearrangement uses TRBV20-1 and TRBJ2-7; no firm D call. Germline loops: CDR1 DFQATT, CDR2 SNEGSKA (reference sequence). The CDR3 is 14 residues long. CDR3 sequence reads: CIPSAGRSSYEQYF. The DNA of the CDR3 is TGCATCCCCTCCGCCGGACGAAGCTCCTACGAGCAGTACTTC.

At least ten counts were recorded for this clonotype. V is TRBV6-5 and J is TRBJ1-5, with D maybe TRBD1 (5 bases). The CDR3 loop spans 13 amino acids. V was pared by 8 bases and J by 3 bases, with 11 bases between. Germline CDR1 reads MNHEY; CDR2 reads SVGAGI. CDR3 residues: CASQQGVNQPQHF. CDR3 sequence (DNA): TGTGCCAGCCAGCAGGGAGTCAATCAGCCCCAGCATTTT.

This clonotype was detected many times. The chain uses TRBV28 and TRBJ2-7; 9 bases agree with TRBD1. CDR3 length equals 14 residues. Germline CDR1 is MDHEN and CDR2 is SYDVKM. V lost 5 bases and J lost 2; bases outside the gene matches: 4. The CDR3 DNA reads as TGTGCCAGCAGTACCGGGACAGGGCCCTACGAGCAGTACTTC. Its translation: CASSTGTGPYEQYF.

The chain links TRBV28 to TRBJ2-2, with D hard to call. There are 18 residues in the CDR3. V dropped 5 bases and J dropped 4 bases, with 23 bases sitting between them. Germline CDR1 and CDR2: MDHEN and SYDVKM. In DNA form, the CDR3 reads TGTGCCAGCAGTGAGTTTCGCCGGGCCTACCCTACCACCGGGGAGCTGTTTTTT. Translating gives CASSEFRRAYPTTGELFF.

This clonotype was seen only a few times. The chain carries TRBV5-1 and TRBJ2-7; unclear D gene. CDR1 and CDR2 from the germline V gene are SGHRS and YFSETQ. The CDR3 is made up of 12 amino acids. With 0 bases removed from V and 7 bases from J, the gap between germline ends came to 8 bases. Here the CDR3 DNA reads TGCGCCAGCAGCTTGGAGTTCGGGGAGCAGTACTTC. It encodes CASSLEFGEQYF.

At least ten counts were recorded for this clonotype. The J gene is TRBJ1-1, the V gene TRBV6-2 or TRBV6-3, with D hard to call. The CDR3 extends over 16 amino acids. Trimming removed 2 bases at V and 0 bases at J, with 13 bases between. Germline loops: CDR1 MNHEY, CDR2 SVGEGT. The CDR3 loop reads CASSYPPWKMNTEAFF. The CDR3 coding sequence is TGTGCCAGCAGTTACCCCCCCTGGAAGATGAACACTGAAGCTTTCTTT.

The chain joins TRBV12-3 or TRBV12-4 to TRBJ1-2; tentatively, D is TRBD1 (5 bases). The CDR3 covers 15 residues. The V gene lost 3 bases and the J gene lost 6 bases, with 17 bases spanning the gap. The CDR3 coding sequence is TGTGCCAGCAGTTTCGTCTCGCCGGGGCAGGATGGCTACACCTTC. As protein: CASSFVSPGQDGYTF.

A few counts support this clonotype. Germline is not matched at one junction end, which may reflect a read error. As DNA, the CDR3 is TGTGCCAGCAAGGGATACGGAAATTCACACCTCCACTTT. It is translated as CASKGYGNSHLHF. This chain joins TRBV2 and TRBJ1-6; no definite D call. CDR3 length: 13 amino acids. Germline CDR1 reads SNHLY; CDR2 reads FYNNEI. Filled out from reference TRBV2 and TRBJ1-6, the complete variable domain reads EPEVTQTPSHQVTQMGQEVILRCVPISNHLYFYWYRQILGQKVEFLVSFYNNEISEKSEIFDDQFSVERPDGSNFTLKIRSTKLEDSAMYFCASKGYGNSHLHFGNGTRLTVT.

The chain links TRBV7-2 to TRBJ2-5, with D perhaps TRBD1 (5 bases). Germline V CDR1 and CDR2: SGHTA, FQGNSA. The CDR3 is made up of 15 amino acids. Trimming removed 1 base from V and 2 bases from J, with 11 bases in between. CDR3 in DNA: TGTGCCAGCAGCTTAGTGACAGCCAGACAAGAGACCCAGTACTTC. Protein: CASSLVTARQETQYF.

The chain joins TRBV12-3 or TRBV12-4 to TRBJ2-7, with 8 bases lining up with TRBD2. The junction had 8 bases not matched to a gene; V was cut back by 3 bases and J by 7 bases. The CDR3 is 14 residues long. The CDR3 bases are TGTGCCAGCAGTTTCGGGGGGGGCTGGAAAGAGCAGTACTTC. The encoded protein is CASSFGGGWKEQYF.

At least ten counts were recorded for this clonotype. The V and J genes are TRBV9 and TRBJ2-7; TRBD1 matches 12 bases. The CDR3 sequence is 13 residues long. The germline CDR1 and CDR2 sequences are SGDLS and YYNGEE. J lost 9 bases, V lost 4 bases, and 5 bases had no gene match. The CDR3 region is CASSSGQGAAQYF. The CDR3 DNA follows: TGTGCCAGCAGCTCGGGACAGGGGGCGGCGCAGTACTTC.